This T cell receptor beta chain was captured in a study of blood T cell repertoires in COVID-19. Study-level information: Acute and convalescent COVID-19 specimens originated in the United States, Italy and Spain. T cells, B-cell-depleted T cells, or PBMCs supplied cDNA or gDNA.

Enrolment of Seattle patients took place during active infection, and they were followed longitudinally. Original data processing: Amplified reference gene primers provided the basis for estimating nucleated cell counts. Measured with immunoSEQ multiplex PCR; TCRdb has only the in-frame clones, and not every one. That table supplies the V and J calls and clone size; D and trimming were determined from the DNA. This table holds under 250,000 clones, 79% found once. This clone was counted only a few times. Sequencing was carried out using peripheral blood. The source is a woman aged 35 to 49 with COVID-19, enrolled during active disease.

The CDR3: CASSPHLAAPYNEQFF. The DNA of the CDR3 is TGTGCCAGCAGTCCCCATCTAGCGGCGCCGTACAATGAGCAGTTCTTC. The chain couples TRBV27 to TRBJ2-1; TRBD2 aligns across 7 bases. V dropped 5 bases and J dropped 4; count of bases not matched to a gene: 11. Germline V lookup: CDR1 MNHEY, CDR2 SMNVEV (reference sequence). The CDR3 extends over 16 amino acids.